This record covers a single T cell receptor (beta chain). The antigen remains undetermined. The data were taken from a study of OX40 agonist ivuxolimab in advanced cancers. Study details: Earlier treatment with anti-PD-1, anti-PD-L1 or anti-CTLA-4 was permitted, and less than 50% had received some.

Produced via immunoSEQ multiplex PCR; TCRdb's table is partial and in-frame only. The sample includes 90,000 to 100,000 clones, 90% to 95% seen only once; the top ten take 2% to 3%. Systemic immunosuppression or a history of autoimmune disease excluded patients. Blood specimens came from baseline, cycle 4 day 1, and cycle 7 day 1. V lost 4 bases and J lost 5, with 12 bases in between. This CDR3 spans 15 amino acids. The germline V gene encodes CDR1 SNHLY and CDR2 FYNNEI. General study findings and limits: Some of the lowest clonal expansion was seen in partial responders at 0.1-3.0 mg/kg.

This specimen consisted of CD4+ or CD8+ T cells sorted from blood, obtained in a trial of the OX40 agonist ivuxolimab. The receptor was derived from an adult with an advanced solid tumor such as melanoma, head and neck, liver or kidney cancer. The chain joins TRBV2 to TRBJ1-6; D remains ambiguous. Written as DNA, the CDR3 is TGTGCCAGCAGTGGTGGAAACCTGAATAATTCACCCCTCCACTTT. Translated: CASSGGNLNNSPLHF. The full variable domain, completed using reference TRBV2 and TRBJ1-6, is EPEVTQTPSHQVTQMGQEVILRCVPISNHLYFYWYRQILGQKVEFLVSFYNNEISEKSEIFDDQFSVERPDGSNFTLKIRSTKLEDSAMYFCASSGGNLNNSPLHFGNGTRLTVT.